Each of the 24 T cell receptor beta chains below was sequenced from the same sample in a study of shared T cell receptors in the human thymus. The assay was immunoSEQ multiplex PCR, and TCRdb's table has in-frame clones only and misses some. The data contain 700,000 to 750,000 clones, approximately 83% of them singletons. These data were likewise used in another study, on human thymus T cells.

Material: thymocytes. The receptors come from a girl under two years old with a congenital heart defect.

This clone was picked up one time. V gene TRBV18 combines with J gene TRBJ2-1; no clear D. The germline CDR1 and CDR2 sequences are KGHSH and LQKENI. CDR3 size: 13 residues. V lost 8 bases and J lost 5, with 13 bases in between. CDR3 loop: CASPSTSDNEQFF. CDR3 coding DNA: TGTGCCAGCCCATCGACATCGGACAATGAGCAGTTCTTC.

The chain employs TRBV20-1 and TRBJ1-6, with D tentatively TRBD1 (5 bases). The CDR3 spans 11 residues. CDR1 and CDR2 from the germline V gene are DFQATT and SNEGSKA (reference sequence). CDR3 residues: CRPSDSPVLHF. Here the CDR3 DNA reads TGCCGTCCCTCCGACAGTCCCGTCCTCCACTTT.

The chain couples TRBV5-4 to TRBJ2-7; possible D gene TRBD2, 7 bases. Germline CDR1 and CDR2: SGHNT and YYREEE (reference sequence). Trimming pared 2 bases from V and 2 bases from J, leaving 14 bases between. This CDR3 has 15 residues. The CDR3 loop reads CASSFSRGAPYEQYF. In DNA form, the CDR3 reads TGTGCCAGCAGCTTTTCCCGGGGGGCGCCCTACGAGCAGTACTTC.

This clone was picked up a small number of times. This chain joins TRBV4-3 and TRBJ1-5; 8 nucleotides line up with TRBD1. The length of the CDR3 is 15 residues. The germline CDR1 and CDR2 sequences are LGHNA and YSLEER. V lost 3 bases, J lost 5 bases, and 6 bases stayed unmatched. Here the CDR3 DNA reads TGCGCCAGCAGCCAGACAGGGGATGCCCATCAGCCCCAGCATTTT. Residues: CASSQTGDAHQPQHF.

This CDR3 is CASSLGAGTGGNNEQFF. CDR3 in DNA: TGTGCCAGCAGCTTGGGTGCTGGGACAGGGGGAAACAATGAGCAGTTCTTC. The V gene is TRBV7-2, the J gene TRBJ2-1; 11 bases match TRBD1. V was pared by 3 bases and J by 5 bases, with 9 bases of the junction left unmatched. The CDR3 contains 17 residues. Per the germline V gene, CDR1 is SGHTA and CDR2 is FQGNSA.

The J gene is TRBJ1-3, the V gene TRBV9, with 7 bases lining up with TRBD1. The germline gives CDR1 SGDLS, CDR2 YYNGEE. The CDR3 is 16 amino acids. The V and J ends lost 3 bases and 2 bases, in that order; junction bases with no gene match: 8. The CDR3 loop is CASSARQGLAGNTIYF. The CDR3 DNA reads TGTGCCAGCAGCGCCCGACAGGGCTTAGCTGGAAACACCATATATTTT.

This clone appeared once. The chain combines TRBV4-3 with TRBJ2-1, with D possibly matching TRBD1 (5 bases). This CDR3 is 16 amino acids long. In germline, CDR1 is LGHNA, CDR2 YSLEER. Trimming removed 4 bases at V and 6 bases at J, with 19 bases between. In DNA form, the CDR3 reads TGCGCCAGCAGCCCCTCAACTCCCGTTAGGGGCAATGAGCAGTTCTTC. Translating gives CASSPSTPVRGNEQFF.

This chain links TRBV5-1 with TRBJ1-1; tentatively, D is TRBD1 (5 bases). Germline V gene lookup returns CDR1 SGHRS and CDR2 YFSETQ. Trimming left V 5 bases short and J 1 base short, with 9 bases between. The CDR3 totals 13 residues. CDR3 sequence reads: CASRGGGNTEAFF. The CDR3 DNA reads TGCGCCAGCAGGGGCGGGGGGAACACTGAAGCTTTCTTT.

V is TRBV7-2 and J is TRBJ2-2, with D perhaps TRBD1 (6 bases). This CDR3 has 16 amino acids. Germline V CDR1 and CDR2: SGHTA, FQGNSA. Between the trimmed V and J ends, which lost 10 bases and 4 bases, there was a span of 22 bases. CDR3 loop: CANKRSSQGSTGELFF. CDR3 DNA: TGTGCCAACAAAAGGTCCTCCCAGGGGAGCACCGGGGAGCTGTTTTTT.

As DNA, the CDR3 is TGTGCCAGCGGGGAGACAGGGGGATACGAGCAGTACTTC. Translating it yields CASGETGGYEQYF. The V gene is TRBV7-9, the J gene TRBJ2-7, with 9 nucleotides matching TRBD1. Germline-derived CDR1 and CDR2 are SEHNR and FQNEAQ (reference sequence). The CDR3 contains 13 residues. Trimming at V came to 8 bases and at J to 4 bases, leaving 6 bases not matched to a gene.

V is TRBV7-2 and J is TRBJ1-5, with TRBD1 as a possible D gene (5 bases). This CDR3 spans 17 amino acids. The V end lost 7 bases, the J end lost 2 bases, and 21 bases lay between the germline ends. The germline V gene has CDR1 SGHTA and CDR2 FQGNSA. The CDR3: CASTLPSAGGGNQPQHF. The CDR3 coding sequence is TGTGCCAGCACCCTCCCGTCCGCCGGGGGGGGCAATCAGCCCCAGCATTTT.

Notes on this clone: The junction differs from germline at one of its ends, possibly a read error. The chain links TRBV5-8 to TRBJ1-2; 7 bases agree with TRBD1. The CDR3 is made up of 9 amino acids. The germline V gene encodes CDR1 SGHTS and CDR2 YDEGEE. The CDR3 sequence is CASSLGTGW. The DNA of the CDR3 is TGTGCCAGCAGCTTGGGGACAGGTTGG.

This clone was observed a handful of times. The CDR3 spells CATRVKGVVLVETQYF. CDR3 nucleotide sequence: TGTGCCACGCGGGTGAAGGGTGTCGTCCTTGTGGAGACCCAGTACTTC. The chain uses TRBV28 and TRBJ2-5; tentative D call: TRBD2 (5 bases). CDR1 and CDR2 (germline): MDHEN, SYDVKM. V lost 10 bases, J lost 5 bases, and 26 bases lay in between. The CDR3 is 16 amino acids.

This clone has only a few counts. This chain joins TRBV5-4 and TRBJ2-5; weak D call: TRBD2 (5 bases). From germline, CDR1 is SGHNT and CDR2 YYREEE (reference sequence). Trimming cost V 4 bases and J 0 bases, with 28 bases left between them. This CDR3 is 20 amino acids long. CDR3 DNA sequence: TGTGCCAGCAGCCCCTGTCCCCGTCTGAGGGATGCTTGGTACCAAGAGACCCAGTACTTC. This codes for CASSPCPRLRDAWYQETQYF.

The chain joins TRBV6-6 to TRBJ1-2, with D possibly being TRBD1 (5 bases). The CDR3 covers 14 residues. Per germline, CDR1 MNHNY and CDR2 SVGAGI (reference sequence). Trimming removed 6 bases from V and 8 bases from J, with 19 bases in between. Written as DNA, the CDR3 is TGTGCCAGCAGATCGAGTGACAGTTTGGGGGGCTACACCTTC. Translating gives CASRSSDSLGGYTF.

This clone was seen just once. The chain has TRBV28 and TRBJ1-4; possible D gene TRBD1, 5 bases. This CDR3 is built from 16 residues. Germline V gene sequence: CDR1 MDHEN, CDR2 SYDVKM. V was cut by 2 bases and J by 7 bases, with 17 bases left in between. CDR3 sequence reads: CASSLGTYWGGEKLFF. The CDR3, as DNA: TGTGCCAGCAGTTTAGGGACTTATTGGGGAGGTGAAAAACTGTTTTTT.

This clone appeared a single time. This chain connects TRBV2 to TRBJ2-5; 12 positions match TRBD1. The end of the DNA aligns better with TRBJ2-7, so the J call may be wrong. This CDR3 region has 17 residues. Germline V gene sequence: CDR1 SNHLY, CDR2 FYNNEI. In DNA form, the CDR3 reads TGTGCCAGCGGTAGGGACAGGGGGCACCGGGGATCCTACGAGCAGTACTTC. It encodes CASGRDRGHRGSYEQYF.

J is TRBJ2-2 and V is TRBV5-5; 7 bases are a match to TRBD1. Germline CDR1 SGHKS, CDR2 YYEKEE (reference sequence). Trimming at V came to 2 bases and at J to 0 bases, leaving 1 base not matched to a gene. The CDR3 consists of 15 residues. CDR3 amino acids: CASSFGQANTGELFF. CDR3 DNA sequence: TGTGCCAGCAGCTTCGGACAGGCGAACACCGGGGAGCTGTTTTTT.

The V call is TRBV14, the J call TRBJ2-7; weak D call: TRBD2 (5 bases). The CDR3 loop spans 15 amino acids. Germline V gives CDR1 SGHDN, CDR2 FVKESK. The V end lost 0 bases, the J end lost 5 bases, and 14 bases lay between the germline ends. The CDR3 DNA follows: TGTGCCAGCAGCCAAGATGGAGACTACAAAAACGAGCAGTACTTC. It codes for CASSQDGDYKNEQYF.

The CDR3 protein is CASSLPQQSSYEQYF. CDR3 bases: TGTGCCAGCAGCTTGCCGCAACAAAGCTCCTACGAGCAGTACTTC. The rearrangement joins TRBV5-4 to TRBJ2-7; D remains unclear. The CDR3 consists of 15 residues. Trimming shortened V by 1 base and J by 0 bases, and 11 bases separated the two germline ends. Germline V gives CDR1 SGHNT, CDR2 YYREEE (reference sequence).

The chain combines TRBV6-1 with TRBJ1-5, with TRBD1 as a possible D gene (6 bases). This CDR3 region has 21 residues. The germline CDR1 and CDR2 sequences are MNHNS and SASEGT. Trimming shortened V by 2 bases and J by 0 bases, and 26 bases separated the two germline ends. The CDR3 sequence is CASSESACQGKCGSSNQPQHF. The CDR3 DNA sequence: TGTGCCAGCAGTGAATCGGCTTGCCAGGGGAAATGTGGTAGTAGCAATCAGCCCCAGCATTTT.

The sample holds one count of this clone. The J gene is TRBJ2-1, the V gene TRBV7-9; 16 positions match TRBD2. This CDR3 region has 16 residues. With 4 bases clipped from V and 8 bases from J, the junction kept 5 bases outside the gene matches. Germline-derived CDR1 and CDR2 are SEHNR and FQNEAQ (reference sequence). Here the CDR3 reads CASSSGLAGGLDEQFF. CDR3 in DNA: TGTGCCAGCAGCTCGGGACTAGCGGGAGGGTTGGATGAGCAGTTCTTC.

With respect to this clone: A junction boundary mismatches the germline segment, possibly from a read error. The chain joins TRBV7-7 to TRBJ2-1; TRBD1 might be the D (5 bases). The germline gives CDR1 SSHAT, CDR2 FNYEAQ (reference sequence). The CDR3 runs to 13 residues. CDR3 loop: CASSLRGSGEQFF. CDR3 DNA: TGTGCTAGCAGCTTAAGGGGCTCGGGTGAGCAGTTCTTC.

This chain connects TRBV6-1 to TRBJ1-5; D perhaps matches TRBD1 (6 bases). V lost 4 bases to trimming and J lost 4 bases, with 17 bases between them. CDR3 size: 16 residues. The germline gives CDR1 MNHNS, CDR2 SASEGT. CDR3: CASSVLGADLNQPQHF. DNA of the CDR3: TGTGCCAGCAGTGTTCTGGGGGCGGATTTGAATCAGCCCCAGCATTTT.